The source of this TCR beta chain is a study of CD8 T cells in Susac syndrome. The CDR3 has 15 amino acids. CDR1 is MNHEY, CDR2 SMNVEV, per germline (reference sequence). Deletions cut 3 bases from V and 14 bases from J, with 24 bases between. Random hexamers served to reverse transcribe roughly 0.45 to 1 ug RNA. MiXCR, run by TCRdb on the immunoSEQ multiplex PCR reads, gives a single entry per CDR3 protein. The repertoire holds over 140,000 distinct CDR3 sequences, approximately 95% seen once, with around 0.15% in the top ten. The receptor comes from a human donor with Susac syndrome. The sample was CD4+ T cells from PBMCs. V is TRBV27 and J is TRBJ2-3, with D perhaps matching TRBD1 or TRBD2 (5 bases each). The CDR3 reads CASSFPQGPQGHWYF. The CDR3 bases are TGTGCCAGCAGTTTTCCCCAGGGACCCCAAGGCCATTGGTATTTT.